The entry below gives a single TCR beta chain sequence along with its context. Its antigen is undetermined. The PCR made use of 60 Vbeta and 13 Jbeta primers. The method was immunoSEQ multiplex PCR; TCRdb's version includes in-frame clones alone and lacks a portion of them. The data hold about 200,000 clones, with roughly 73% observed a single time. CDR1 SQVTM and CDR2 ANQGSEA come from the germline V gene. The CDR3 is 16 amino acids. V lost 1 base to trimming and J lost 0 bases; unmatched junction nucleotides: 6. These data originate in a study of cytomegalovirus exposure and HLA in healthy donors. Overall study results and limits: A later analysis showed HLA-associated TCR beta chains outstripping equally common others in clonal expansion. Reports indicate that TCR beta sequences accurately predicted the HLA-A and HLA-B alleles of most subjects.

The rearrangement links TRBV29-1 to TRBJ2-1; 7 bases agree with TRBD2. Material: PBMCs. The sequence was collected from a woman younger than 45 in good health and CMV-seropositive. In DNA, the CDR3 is TGCAGCGTTGAAGGTTGGGGGGGGAGCTCCTACAATGAGCAGTTCTTC. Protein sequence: CSVEGWGGSSYNEQFF.